This T cell receptor beta chain was identified during a study of control samples from healthy donors and cancer patients. Assay: immunoSEQ multiplex PCR; the TCRdb copy retains only in-frame clones and omits some. The table includes around 140,000 clones, around 90% detected once. The CDR3 is made up of 14 amino acids. V shed 4 bases and J 4 bases; nucleotides not matched to a gene: 4. The V gene's germline CDR1 is SGHNT and CDR2 YYREEE (reference sequence). The chain has TRBV5-4 and TRBJ2-1, with TRBD1 matching 8 bases. The sequenced sample consisted of blood. This clonotype was sampled from a man aged 25-45 years in good health. The CDR3 DNA follows: TGTGCCAGCAGCCAGGACAGGGCATACAATGAGCAGTTCTTC. This sequence encodes CASSQDRAYNEQFF.